This TCR beta chain was profiled in a study of T-cell memory formation after mild COVID-19. Findings and caveats of the study: SARS-CoV-2 specificity was not confirmed for second-wave clones peaking on day 37. Those CD4+ clones that contracted were mainly in CM and EM (CD8+ ones in EMRA).

Using its own MiXCR run on the 5' RACE reads, TCRdb lists one record per CDR3 protein. The profile shows a few hundred thousand distinct CDR3 sequences, approximately 15% of them singletons. The germline CDR1 and CDR2 sequences are SGHVS and FNYEAQ. The CDR3 consists of 17 residues. J gave up 5 bases and V 5 bases, and 7 bases lay outside the gene matches. This clonotype was counted only a few times. Its antigen is as yet unknown. The clonotype was recovered from a man aged 18 to 30 who had mild COVID-19 (a few samples of this study predate the infection). Cell type and time point are not known. Input material: PBMCs or a T cell subset sorted from them (not recorded which). The chain employs TRBV7-6 and TRBJ2-1; 15 positions agree with TRBD2. The CDR3 loop is CASSPRTSGGAHNEQFF. In DNA, the CDR3 is TGTGCCAGCAGCCCCCGGACTAGCGGGGGGGCCCACAATGAGCAGTTCTTC.